This T cell receptor beta chain derives from a study of human T cells and chemical hapten exposure. Time point in this sample: patch test 3, about 24 weeks after DPC sensitization. Documented treatment: therapeutic diphenylcyclopropenone sensitization with weekly scalp DPC. This clonotype was observed a handful of times. Trimming cost V 6 bases and J 8 bases, with 34 bases left between them. The CDR3 loop spans 19 amino acids. Germline loops: CDR1 ENHRY, CDR2 SYGVKD. TCRdb re-derived calls from the RACE reads in MiXCR, one entry per CDR3 protein. This repertoire shows some 60,000 distinct CDR3 sequences, 9.5% to 15% found once; its top ten account for 2.4%.

The clonotype originates from a man aged 25-45 years with alopecia areata. Some clones in this sample may be carry-over from other donors' samples. The V call is TRBV10-3, the J call TRBJ1-2, with unresolved D. The sample here was whole blood, taken in connection with sensitization to the hapten diphenylcyclopropenone (DPC). The CDR3 reads CAIRGYSSIRSPDDGGYTF. DNA for the CDR3: TGTGCCATCAGGGGGTACTCGTCTATCCGGTCCCCCGATGATGGGGGCTACACCTTC.